These 10 T cell receptor beta chains share one sample of origin, sequenced in a study of T cell clonotyping in hematopoietic cell transplantation. Generated by immunoSEQ multiplex PCR, the TCRdb table keeps only in-frame clones and is missing some. The table includes over 10,000 clones, approximately 90% detected once. The sample taken for sequencing was peripheral blood mononuclear cells. Receptor source: a woman in her fifties or sixties in good health. Some clones in this sample may be carry-over from other donors' samples.

The V and J genes are TRBV5-1 and TRBJ1-1; no reliable D call. This CDR3 is built from 14 residues. The germline V and J ends were trimmed by 0 bases and 1 base, with 7 bases remaining between them. In germline, CDR1 is SGHRS, CDR2 YFSETQ. The chain's CDR3 is CASSLDSANTEAFF. Written as DNA, the CDR3 is TGCGCCAGCAGCTTGGACAGTGCGAACACTGAAGCTTTCTTT.

The rearrangement joins TRBV28 to TRBJ1-2, with TRBD1 matching over 12 bases. The CDR3 spans 15 residues. Unmatched junction bases numbered 9, after V lost 5 bases and J lost 8 bases. Germline V CDR1 and CDR2: MDHEN, SYDVKM. In DNA, the CDR3 is TGTGCCAGCAGTCAGCGGGGACAGGGGGCGCGAGGCTACACCTTC. Translated: CASSQRGQGARGYTF.

The J gene is TRBJ1-1, the V gene TRBV6-5; TRBD1 aligns across 7 bases. V lost 5 bases to trimming and J lost 2 bases; unmatched junction nucleotides: 8. There are 15 residues in the CDR3. CDR1 and CDR2 (germline): MNHEY, SVGAGI. The CDR3 sequence is CASSTFGQVNTEAFF. CDR3 DNA sequence: TGTGCCAGCAGTACCTTTGGACAGGTAAACACTGAAGCTTTCTTT.

The chain uses TRBV10-3 and TRBJ1-1; TRBD1 agrees at 8 bases. The CDR3 consists of 14 residues. Trimming removed 7 bases from V and 2 bases from J; junction bases left unmatched: 6. Germline CDR1 reads ENHRY; CDR2 reads SYGVKD. CDR3 residues: CAIKPGGLNTEAFF. The CDR3 DNA reads TGTGCCATCAAGCCAGGGGGCCTTAACACTGAAGCTTTCTTT.

This clone was seen once. CDR3: CASRGLYGYTF. The DNA of the CDR3 is TGTGCCAGCAGGGGCCTATATGGCTACACCTTC. The chain is built from TRBV27 and TRBJ1-2, with D unresolved. Germline assignment: CDR1 MNHEY and CDR2 SMNVEV (reference sequence). Trimming shortened V by 6 bases and J by 5 bases, and 7 bases separated the two germline ends. The CDR3 spans 11 residues.

CDR3 bases: TGTGCTAGTGGTTTGGTGCTGGGACAGGGATACAATGAGCAGTTCTTC. Its protein is CASGLVLGQGYNEQFF. V and J are TRBV12-5 and TRBJ2-1, with TRBD1 matching 9 bases. The CDR3 length is 16 residues. The trim removed 0 bases at V and 4 bases at J, leaving 4 bases unmatched. Germline-derived CDR1 and CDR2 are LGHNT and FRNRAP.

The DNA of the CDR3 is TGTGCCAGCAGCTTGCTGGGACTAGCGGGGGGGTTCGTTAATGAGCAGTTCTTC. Its translation is CASSLLGLAGGFVNEQFF. The genes are TRBV5-6 and TRBJ2-1; 16 positions match TRBD2. Germline trimming cut 1 base from V and 7 bases from J; bases unmatched to any gene: 8. Germline V gives CDR1 SGHDT, CDR2 YYEEEE. The CDR3 runs to 18 residues.

The chain uses TRBV7-9 and TRBJ1-2; 8 nucleotides line up with TRBD1. Germline trimming cut 7 bases from V and 1 base from J; bases unmatched to any gene: 8. This CDR3 region has 15 residues. The germline V gene encodes CDR1 SEHNR and CDR2 FQNEAQ (reference sequence). In nucleotides, the CDR3 is TGTGCCAGCAATGCCGGGACAGGCGATAACTATGGCTACACCTTC. This codes for CASNAGTGDNYGYTF.

This rearrangement joins TRBV12-2 to TRBJ1-1; TRBD1, the D gene given by the table, was not confirmed from the DNA. TRBV12-2 is marked as a pseudogene. The CDR3 runs to 16 residues. CDR3 nucleotide sequence: TGTGCAAGTCGCTTTCCATGGGCACGTCCGAACACTGAAGCTTTCTTT. As protein: CASRFPWARPNTEAFF.

The chain is built from TRBV7-8 and TRBJ1-2; no reliable D call. This CDR3 has 12 amino acids. Trimming left V 1 base short and J 4 bases short, with 4 bases between. CDR1 SGHVS and CDR2 FQNEAQ come from the germline V gene. The CDR3 sequence is CASSLDIYGYTF. The CDR3 DNA sequence: TGTGCCAGCAGCTTAGACATCTATGGCTACACCTTC.